The present T cell receptor (beta chain) was sequenced within a study of OX40 agonist ivuxolimab in advanced cancers. TCRdb's copy holds only in-frame clones and misses some; the assay was immunoSEQ multiplex PCR. Among 65,000 to 90,000 clones listed, 85% to 90% were seen once. A word on this clone: Its antigen is currently unknown.

Study results and caveats: Those patients achieving a partial response at 0.1-3.0 mg/kg showed among the lowest clonal expansion.

Per germline, CDR1 SGDLS and CDR2 YYNGEE. The CDR3 sequence is 17 residues long. Trimming removed 0 bases from V and 5 bases from J; junction bases left unmatched: 12. The chain links TRBV9 to TRBJ2-5, with 8 bases fitting TRBD2. This clonotype originated in an adult with an advanced solid tumor such as melanoma, head and neck, liver or kidney cancer. The sequences come from CD4+ or CD8+ T cells sorted from blood, collected in a trial of the OX40 agonist ivuxolimab. CDR3 coding DNA: TGTGCCAGCAGCGTAGGACTTAGCGGGAAGGTTCAGGAGACCCAGTACTTC. The encoded protein is CASSVGLSGKVQETQYF.